The next 19 T cell receptor beta chains were all read from a single sample in a study of T cell responses to AZD1222 COVID-19 vaccine. TCRdb keeps only in-frame clones here, not all; method: immunoSEQ multiplex PCR. Seen here are about 180,000 clones, 88% observed once, and the top ten hold 6% to 8.5%. This sample comprised peripheral blood, obtained on day 0 of AZD1222 vaccination. These receptors all come from an adult in good health.

V and J are TRBV20-1 and TRBJ2-1; 8 bases are a match to TRBD2. The CDR3 totals 13 residues. CDR1 is DFQATT, CDR2 SNEGSKA, per germline (reference sequence). V shed 3 bases and J 6 bases; nucleotides not matched to a gene: 4. The chain's CDR3 is CSASHGTSNEQFF. The CDR3 nucleotides read TGCAGTGCTAGTCACGGGACTAGCAATGAGCAGTTCTTC.

The gene calls are TRBV27 and TRBJ1-5; 7 bases are shared with TRBD1. The CDR3 runs to 14 residues. Germline CDR1 is MNHEY and CDR2 is SMNVEV (reference sequence). J was trimmed by 9 bases and V by 6 bases; bases with no gene match: 11. CDR3 loop: CASSRRQGGVPQHF. For the CDR3, the DNA is TGTGCCAGCAGCCGACGACAGGGCGGGGTGCCCCAGCATTTT.

V gene TRBV7-9 combines with J gene TRBJ1-4; D unclear. This CDR3 comprises 16 residues. The V gene's germline CDR1 is SEHNR and CDR2 FQNEAQ (reference sequence). Trimming stripped 1 base from V and 0 bases from J, with 9 bases between. The CDR3 nucleotides are TGTGCCAGCAGCTTAGGGTCAGCCGCAACTAATGAAAAACTGTTTTTT. It translates to CASSLGSAATNEKLFF. Full variable domain (remainder filled in from reference TRBV7-9 and TRBJ1-4): DTGVSQNPRHKITKRGQNVTFRCDPISEHNRLYWYRQTLGQGPEFLTYFQNEAQLEKSRLLSDRFSAERPKGSFSTLEIQRTEQGDSAMYLCASSLGSAATNEKLFFGSGTQLSVL.

The rearrangement joins TRBV29-1 to TRBJ2-1; 10 bases line up with TRBD2. Looked up from germline, CDR1 is SQVTM and CDR2 is ANQGSEA. V was clipped by 6 bases and J by 9 bases; unmatched bases: 11. This CDR3 has 14 residues. CDR3 DNA sequence: TGCAGCGTGTGGTATAGCGGGGGGCCCGGTGAGCAGTTCTTC. Translated, it gives CSVWYSGGPGEQFF.

This clone was picked up one time. This chain joins TRBV6-1 and TRBJ1-3; perhaps TRBD1 as D (6 bases). Trimming removed 3 bases from V and 4 bases from J, with 7 bases in between. Germline V gene data show CDR1 as MNHNS and CDR2 as SASEGT. The CDR3 loop spans 13 amino acids. CDR3 region: CASSDGQGNTIYF. The DNA of the CDR3 is TGTGCCAGCAGTGACGGACAGGGAAACACCATATATTTT.

The rearrangement links TRBV4-3 to TRBJ2-1, with 9 bases matching TRBD2. The CDR3 extends over 15 amino acids. The germline CDR1 and CDR2 sequences are LGHNA and YSLEER. The V segment lost 3 bases and the J segment 8 bases; nucleotides outside the gene matches: 8. This chain's CDR3 is CASSHSRGGRDEQFF. The CDR3 DNA reads TGCGCCAGCAGCCACTCGCGGGGGGGCCGCGATGAGCAGTTCTTC.

This chain joins TRBV6-5 and TRBJ1-1; 9 nucleotides align to TRBD1. The CDR3 loop spans 13 amino acids. The germline V gene encodes CDR1 MNHEY and CDR2 SVGAGI. The V gene end was trimmed by 4 bases and the J gene end by 8 bases; junction bases not matched to a gene: 5. The CDR3 bases are TGTGCCAGCAGTTCGGGACAGGGAATGGAAGCTTTCTTT. Amino acids: CASSSGQGMEAFF.

The V call is TRBV11-3, the J call TRBJ1-1, with 8 bases that match TRBD1. Unmatched junction bases numbered 3, after V lost 5 bases and J lost 1 base. The CDR3 consists of 14 residues. Germline values: CDR1 SGHNT, CDR2 YENEEA. CDR3 region: CASSPGTGNTEAFF. The CDR3 nucleotides read TGTGCCAGCAGCCCCGGGACAGGGAACACTGAAGCTTTCTTT.

J is TRBJ2-7 and V is TRBV6-5; TRBD1 matches at 7 bases. The V gene end was trimmed by 6 bases and the J gene end by 6 bases; junction bases not matched to a gene: 8. The CDR3 contains 13 residues. Per germline, CDR1 MNHEY and CDR2 SVGAGI. CDR3 loop: CASRQQGTSEQYF. The CDR3 DNA reads TGTGCCAGCAGACAACAGGGGACCTCCGAGCAGTACTTC.

This chain connects TRBV3-1 (or the pseudogene TRBV3-2) to TRBJ1-1; D might be TRBD1 (6 bases). The CDR3 is made up of 12 amino acids. The germline V and J ends were trimmed by 5 bases and 8 bases, with 12 bases remaining between them. Germline V gives CDR1 LGHDT, CDR2 YNNKEL (reference sequence). The CDR3 here is CASSTTQGEAFF. The CDR3 DNA reads TGTGCCAGCAGCACAACCCAGGGGGAAGCTTTCTTT.

The genes are TRBV10-2 and TRBJ2-3; D gene unclear. Germline CDR1 WSHSY, CDR2 SAAADI. Trimming shortened V by 9 bases and J by 0 bases, and 16 bases separated the two germline ends. This CDR3 contains 15 residues. Here the CDR3 DNA reads TGCGCCAGTGGGCTGCGACCTCCTAGCACAGATACGCAGTATTTT. Protein sequence: CASGLRPPSTDTQYF.

This clone occurred a few times. This chain joins TRBV28 and TRBJ1-2; 8 bases agree with TRBD1. The V and J ends lost 7 bases and 2 bases, in that order; junction bases with no gene match: 6. This CDR3 contains 14 residues. Per the germline V gene, CDR1 is MDHEN and CDR2 is SYDVKM. CDR3 protein: CASTPGQGNYGYTF. Here the CDR3 DNA reads TGTGCCAGCACACCCGGACAGGGAAACTATGGCTACACCTTC.

V and J are TRBV15 and TRBJ2-3; 11 bases line up with TRBD2. The trim removed 5 bases at V and 1 base at J, leaving 5 bases unmatched. Germline loops: CDR1 LNHNV, CDR2 YYDKDF (reference sequence). The CDR3 runs 16 residues. Written as DNA, the CDR3 is TGTGCCACCAGCCTGGGGGGACTAGCGGGCACAGATACGCAGTATTTT. Translating gives CATSLGGLAGTDTQYF. Full variable domain (missing parts from reference TRBV15 and TRBJ2-3): DAMVIQNPRYQVTQFGKPVTLSCSQTLNHNVMYWYQQKSSQAPKLLFHYYDKDFNNEADTPDNFQSRRPNTSFCFLDIRSPGLGDTAMYLCATSLGGLAGTDTQYFGPGTRLTVL.

This chain links TRBV12-3 or TRBV12-4 with TRBJ1-5, with D possibly matching TRBD1 (5 bases). This CDR3 spans 13 amino acids. Trimming stripped 4 bases from V and 7 bases from J, with 11 bases between. CDR3 in DNA: TGTGCCAGCAGTTATGAGGGGCGACAGCCCCAGCATTTT. It is translated as CASSYEGRQPQHF.

The chain employs TRBV6-5 and TRBJ2-7; possibly TRBD1 for D (5 bases). The germline CDR1 and CDR2 sequences are MNHEY and SVGAGI. This CDR3 region has 12 residues. V lost 5 bases and J lost 5, with 10 bases in between. The CDR3 here is CASSPQGNEQYF. The CDR3 coding sequence is TGTGCCAGCAGTCCGCAGGGTAACGAGCAGTACTTC.

The chain combines TRBV5-1 with TRBJ2-3, with a tentative D call TRBD1 (5 bases). V lost 4 bases and J 5 bases, leaving 20 bases between the germline ends. Germline values: CDR1 SGHRS, CDR2 YFSETQ. The CDR3 is 16 residues long. The CDR3 loop is CASSVLQVGFEDTQYF. The CDR3 region has the DNA TGCGCCAGCAGCGTCTTACAGGTGGGGTTCGAAGATACGCAGTATTTT. Drawing the rest from reference TRBV5-1 and TRBJ2-3, the complete variable domain is KAGVTQTPRYLIKTRGQQVTLSCSPISGHRSVSWYQQTPGQGLQFLFEYFSETQRNKGNFPGRFSGRQFSNSRSEMNVSTLELGDSALYLCASSVLQVGFEDTQYFGPGTRLTVL.

The V gene is TRBV4-1, the J gene TRBJ2-7; D may be TRBD1 (6 bases). The CDR3 has 15 amino acids. Germline V gives CDR1 MGHRA, CDR2 YSYEKL. V shed 1 base and J shed 6 bases, with 16 bases lying between them. In DNA form, the CDR3 reads TGCGCCAGCAGCCAAGCCGAACGAACAGGGCTCGAGCAGTACTTC. This translates into CASSQAERTGLEQYF.

This sequence joins TRBV5-1 and TRBJ1-3; D unclear. Germline assignment: CDR1 SGHRS and CDR2 YFSETQ. CDR3 length equals 14 residues. V dropped 4 bases and J dropped 1 base, with 9 bases sitting between them. The CDR3 DNA reads TGCGCCAGCAGCGCAGTCGATTCTGGAAACACCATATATTTT. It is translated as CASSAVDSGNTIYF.

This rearrangement joins TRBV5-6 to TRBJ1-1; D possibly corresponds to TRBD1 (5 bases). The V gene's germline CDR1 is SGHDT and CDR2 YYEEEE. The germline V and J ends were trimmed by 4 bases and 6 bases, with 13 bases remaining between them. The CDR3 has 13 amino acids. The CDR3 loop reads CASSPETEAEAFF. The CDR3 DNA reads as TGTGCCAGCAGCCCGGAGACAGAGGCTGAAGCTTTCTTT. Looking up the rest from reference TRBV5-6 and TRBJ1-1 gives the full variable domain: DAGVTQSPTHLIKTRGQQVTLRCSPKSGHDTVSWYQQALGQGPQFIFQYYEEEERQRGNFPDRFSGHQFPNYSSELNVNALLLGDSALYLCASSPETEAEAFFGQGTRLTVV.